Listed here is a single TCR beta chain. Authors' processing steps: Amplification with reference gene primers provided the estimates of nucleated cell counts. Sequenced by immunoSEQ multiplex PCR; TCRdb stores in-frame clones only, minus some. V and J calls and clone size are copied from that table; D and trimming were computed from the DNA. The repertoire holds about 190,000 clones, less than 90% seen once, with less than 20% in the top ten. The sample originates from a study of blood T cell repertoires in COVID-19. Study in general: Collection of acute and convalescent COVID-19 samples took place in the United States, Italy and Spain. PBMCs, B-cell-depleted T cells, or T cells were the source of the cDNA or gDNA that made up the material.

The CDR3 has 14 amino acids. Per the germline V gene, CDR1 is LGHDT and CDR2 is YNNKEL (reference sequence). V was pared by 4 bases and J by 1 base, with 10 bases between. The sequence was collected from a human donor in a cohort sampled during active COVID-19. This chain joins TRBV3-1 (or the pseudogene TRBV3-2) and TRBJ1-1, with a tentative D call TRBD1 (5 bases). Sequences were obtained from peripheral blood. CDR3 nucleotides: TGTGCCAGCAGCCCGCCAGGGCGGAACACTGAAGCTTTCTTT. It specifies CASSPPGRNTEAFF.